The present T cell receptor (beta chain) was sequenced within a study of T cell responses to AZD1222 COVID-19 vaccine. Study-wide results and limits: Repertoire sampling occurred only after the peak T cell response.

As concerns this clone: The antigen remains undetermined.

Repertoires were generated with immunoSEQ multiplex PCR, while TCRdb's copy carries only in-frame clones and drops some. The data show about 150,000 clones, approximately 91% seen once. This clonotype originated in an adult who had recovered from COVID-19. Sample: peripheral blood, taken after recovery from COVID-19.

For the CDR3, the DNA is TGTGCCTCACTCCGTCCAGAGCGGGGGGGACTAGAGAATTCACCCCTCCACTTT. Its protein is CASLRPERGGLENSPLHF. V gene TRBV19 combines with J gene TRBJ1-6; D is perhaps TRBD1 (5 bases). There are 18 residues in the CDR3. V gave up 11 bases and J gave up 7 bases, with 30 bases separating them. Germline loops: CDR1 LNHDA, CDR2 SQIVND (reference sequence).